These 5 T cell receptor beta chains came from one sample sequenced in a study of T cells after yellow fever vaccination. Via MiXCR, TCRdb re-called the 5' RACE reads, giving one row per CDR3 protein. The sample records 300,000 to 400,000 distinct CDR3 sequences, 8.5% to 10% being singletons. Here the sequenced sample was PBMCs, taken on the day of the first yellow fever vaccination. Every receptor here comes from a man younger than 35 who received the YFV17D yellow fever vaccine.

The V call is TRBV4-2, the J call TRBJ2-2; no clear D gene. The V end lost 0 bases, the J end lost 6 bases, and 8 bases lay between the germline ends. Germline V gene sequence: CDR1 LGHNA, CDR2 YNFKEQ. CDR3 length: 14 residues. CDR3 loop: CASSQDAGPGELFF. Here the CDR3 DNA reads TGTGCCAGCAGCCAAGATGCCGGGCCCGGGGAGCTGTTTTTT.

This chain uses TRBV30 with TRBJ1-4; D not resolved. Trimming shortened V by 8 bases and J by 0 bases, and 10 bases separated the two germline ends. The CDR3 has 13 amino acids. The germline V gene has CDR1 GTSNPN and CDR2 SVGIG (reference sequence). The CDR3 DNA sequence: TGTGCCGGATCATATGCAACTAATGAAAAACTGTTTTTT. Translation gives CAGSYATNEKLFF.

At least ten counts were recorded for this clonotype. The CDR3 DNA follows: TGTGCCACGAACTCGGGACAGGATGGATTCCTAGCCAAAAACATTCAGTACTTC. Residues: CATNSGQDGFLAKNIQYF. The V gene is TRBV24-1, the J gene TRBJ2-4; 8 bases are a match to TRBD1. V shed 10 bases, J shed 0 bases, and the junction held 16 bases outside the gene matches. Germline V gene sequence: CDR1 KGHDR, CDR2 SFDVKD. There are 18 residues in the CDR3.

The rearrangement joins TRBV5-1 to TRBJ1-4, with TRBD1 matching 7 bases. The CDR3 totals 14 residues. J lost 4 bases, V lost 4 bases, and 4 bases had no gene match. Germline CDR1 SGHRS, CDR2 YFSETQ. In DNA form, the CDR3 reads TGCGCCAGCAGCCGGGACAGCGGTAATGAAAAACTGTTTTTT. It specifies CASSRDSGNEKLFF. Looking up the rest from reference TRBV5-1 and TRBJ1-4 gives the full variable domain: KAGVTQTPRYLIKTRGQQVTLSCSPISGHRSVSWYQQTPGQGLQFLFEYFSETQRNKGNFPGRFSGRQFSNSRSEMNVSTLELGDSALYLCASSRDSGNEKLFFGSGTQLSVL.

The CDR3 sequence: CASSQVWAGGRNEQFF. The DNA for the CDR3 is TGTGCCAGCAGCCAAGTTTGGGCGGGGGGACGAAATGAGCAGTTCTTC. The chain links TRBV4-2 to TRBJ2-1; TRBD2 agrees at 8 bases. From germline, CDR1 is LGHNA and CDR2 YNFKEQ. Losses at the gene ends were 1 base for V and 7 bases for J; bases not matched to a gene: 9. The CDR3 consists of 16 residues.